Each of the 30 T cell receptor beta chains below was sequenced from the same sample in a study of shared clonotypes between healthy human individuals. The repertoire was sequenced with immunoSEQ multiplex PCR; TCRdb's copy has only in-frame clones and lacks some. This sample yields about 600,000 clones, of which roughly 97% are seen a single time; around 0.058% belongs to the top ten. The specimen sequenced was naive CD4+ T cells sorted from blood. Noted subset: CD45RA+ positively selected. The receptors stem from a woman aged 25-40 years in good health.

V usage is TRBV5-1 and J usage is TRBJ2-1; D ambiguous. Germline-derived CDR1 and CDR2 are SGHRS and YFSETQ. The CDR3 is made up of 16 amino acids. The V end was cut by 2 bases, the J end by 1 base, with 13 bases between. The CDR3 DNA reads as TGCGCCAGCAGCTTAACCAGGAGAGAGTCCTACAATGAGCAGTTCTTC. The encoded protein is CASSLTRRESYNEQFF.

V usage is TRBV5-4 and J usage is TRBJ2-1, with D possibly being TRBD1 or TRBD2 (5 bases each). The V gene lost 5 bases and the J gene lost 6 bases, with 15 bases spanning the gap. Germline V lookup: CDR1 SGHNT, CDR2 YYREEE (reference sequence). The CDR3 sequence is 14 residues long. CDR3 sequence (DNA): TGTGCCAGCAGGGGGACGGAGCCATTCAATGAGCAGTTCTTC. Translating it yields CASRGTEPFNEQFF.

The J gene is TRBJ2-3, the V gene TRBV6-1, with a tentative D call TRBD2 (6 bases). The CDR3 is 16 residues long. V was clipped by 4 bases and J by 0 bases, with 14 bases between them. Germline CDR1 and CDR2: MNHNS and SASEGT. This CDR3 reads CASSVRIAASTDTQYF. CDR3 in DNA: TGTGCCAGCAGTGTAAGAATAGCGGCTAGCACAGATACGCAGTATTTT.

V gene TRBV28 combines with J gene TRBJ1-5, with 10 nucleotides matching TRBD1. The germline V gene encodes CDR1 MDHEN and CDR2 SYDVKM. There are 14 residues in the CDR3. J gave up 6 bases and V 6 bases, and 5 bases lay outside the gene matches. CDR3 sequence reads: CASRDRGTGQPQHF. CDR3 bases: TGTGCCAGCAGGGACAGGGGGACAGGTCAGCCCCAGCATTTT.

This clone was detected only a few times. The V and J genes are TRBV11-2 and TRBJ1-3; D remains unclear. CDR1 and CDR2 from the germline V gene are SGHAT and FQNNGV. The V gene lost 5 bases and the J gene lost 0 bases, with 8 bases spanning the gap. The CDR3 has 14 residues. CDR3 bases: TGTGCCAGCAGCCACCTGAGCTCTGGAAACACCATATATTTT. Residues: CASSHLSSGNTIYF. The full variable domain, its missing parts supplied by reference TRBV11-2 and TRBJ1-3, is EAGVAQSPRYKIIEKRQSVAFWCNPISGHATLYWYQQILGQGPKLLIQFQNNGVVDDSQLPKDRFSAERLKGVDSTLKIQPAKLEDSAVYLCASSHLSSGNTIYFGEGSWLTVV.

The rearrangement joins TRBV7-3 to TRBJ2-7; 8 bases agree with TRBD2. The CDR3 extends over 16 amino acids. V trimming: 0 bases; J trimming: 7 bases; junction bases outside the gene matches: 11. In germline, CDR1 is SGHTA, CDR2 FQGTGA. The CDR3 protein is CASSLTAGGSPSEQYF. In nucleotides, the CDR3 is TGTGCCAGCAGCTTAACCGCGGGAGGATCTCCCAGTGAGCAGTACTTC.

The chain uses TRBV27 and TRBJ2-7; D uncertain. V lost 6 bases and J lost 2, with 17 bases in between. This CDR3 is 15 amino acids long. CDR1 MNHEY and CDR2 SMNVEV come from the germline V gene (reference sequence). The CDR3 here is CASRERVWAPYEQYF. For the CDR3, the DNA is TGTGCCAGCAGAGAAAGGGTGTGGGCCCCCTACGAGCAGTACTTC.

This clone was seen a few times. The V gene is TRBV6-6, the J gene TRBJ1-5; maybe TRBD1 (6 bases). This CDR3 is 16 amino acids long. Trimming took 2 bases from V and 2 from J, leaving 13 bases between them. CDR1 and CDR2 from the germline V gene are MNHNY and SVGAGI (reference sequence). In nucleotides, the CDR3 is TGTGCCAGCAGTTACGGGGCAGGGGAGGGCAATCAGCCCCAGCATTTT. It encodes CASSYGAGEGNQPQHF.

The J gene is TRBJ1-5, the V gene TRBV19; TRBD1 is a possible D gene (5 bases). The germline V gene encodes CDR1 LNHDA and CDR2 SQIVND (reference sequence). This CDR3 comprises 13 residues. Trimming left V 5 bases short and J 3 bases short, with 8 bases between. The CDR3 sequence is CASSWTPNQPQHF. CDR3 in DNA: TGTGCCAGTAGTTGGACACCCAATCAGCCCCAGCATTTT.

This rearrangement joins TRBV4-1 to TRBJ1-1; no firm D call. Trimming stripped 3 bases from V and 1 base from J, with 12 bases between. Germline V gene lookup returns CDR1 MGHRA and CDR2 YSYEKL. CDR3 length: 15 residues. CDR3 nucleotides: TGCGCCAGCAGCCACACCAAGGGTGAGAACACTGAAGCTTTCTTT. Protein sequence: CASSHTKGENTEAFF.

The CDR3: CASSTGTPIISGANVLTF. The CDR3 coding sequence is TGTGCCAGCAGCACCGGGACACCGATTATCTCTGGGGCCAACGTCCTGACTTTC. The chain recombines TRBV5-8 with TRBJ2-6; possibly TRBD1 for D (6 bases). Per germline, CDR1 SGHTS and CDR2 YDEGEE. V lost 4 bases to trimming and J lost 0 bases, with 17 bases between them. This CDR3 spans 18 amino acids.

The V call is TRBV19, the J call TRBJ2-7; the D gene is possibly TRBD2 (5 bases). CDR3 length equals 12 residues. Trimming pared 6 bases from V and 0 bases from J, leaving 6 bases between. In germline, CDR1 is LNHDA, CDR2 SQIVND (reference sequence). The CDR3 loop is CASRAVSYEQYF. CDR3 DNA sequence: TGTGCCAGTAGAGCGGTCTCCTACGAGCAGTACTTC.

This rearrangement joins TRBV27 to TRBJ1-1; TRBD1 is a possible D gene (5 bases). This CDR3 spans 16 amino acids. Trimming removed 3 bases at V and 0 bases at J, with 14 bases between. Germline V CDR1 and CDR2: MNHEY, SMNVEV (reference sequence). CDR3 amino acids: CASSFQGVTMNTEAFF. The CDR3 nucleotides read TGTGCCAGCAGTTTCCAGGGAGTTACCATGAACACTGAAGCTTTCTTT.

The table lists this clone with a count of one. The rearrangement joins TRBV27 to TRBJ2-7; possible D gene TRBD1, 6 bases. Germline-derived CDR1 and CDR2 are MNHEY and SMNVEV (reference sequence). The CDR3 totals 14 residues. V was trimmed by 3 bases and J by 1 base, leaving 10 bases between them. The chain's CDR3 is CASSFDRRSYEQYF. CDR3 sequence (DNA): TGTGCCAGCAGTTTCGACAGGAGGTCCTACGAGCAGTACTTC.

The chain joins TRBV15 to TRBJ2-1; D perhaps matches TRBD2 (6 bases). The CDR3 runs to 16 residues. The germline V gene encodes CDR1 LNHNV and CDR2 YYDKDF (reference sequence). The V end was cut by 1 base, the J end by 3 bases, with 13 bases between. The CDR3 sequence: CATSRAPSGVYNEQFF. The CDR3 DNA reads TGTGCCACCAGCAGAGCCCCTTCGGGGGTCTACAATGAGCAGTTCTTC.

The rearrangement links TRBV19 to TRBJ2-1, with D possibly TRBD2 on 5 matching bases. The CDR3 spans 13 residues. Per the germline V gene, CDR1 is LNHDA and CDR2 is SQIVND (reference sequence). V shed 10 bases and J shed 6 bases, with 16 bases lying between them. Written as DNA, the CDR3 is TGTGCCACCCGGAGGTCAGGCGGCAATGAGCAGTTCTTC. Protein sequence: CATRRSGGNEQFF.

The chain has TRBV19 and TRBJ2-3, with a tentative D call TRBD1 (6 bases). The CDR3 sequence is 13 residues long. Deletions cut 10 bases from V and 4 bases from J, with 15 bases between. The germline CDR1 and CDR2 sequences are LNHDA and SQIVND (reference sequence). CDR3 bases: TGTGCCACAACCCCCAGGGGAGCAGATACGCAGTATTTT. Translated, it gives CATTPRGADTQYF.

The chain has TRBV28 and TRBJ1-1; 11 bases match TRBD1. V lost 6 bases and J lost 11; bases outside the gene matches: 11. Germline V gene lookup returns CDR1 MDHEN and CDR2 SYDVKM. The CDR3 is 14 residues long. CDR3 DNA sequence: TGTGCCAGCAGCGTCGGGACAGGGGGATTGTGGGCTTTCTTT. Its protein is CASSVGTGGLWAFF.

This chain joins TRBV6-1 and TRBJ2-7; possibly TRBD1 for D (5 bases). Germline V gene data show CDR1 as MNHNS and CDR2 as SASEGT. Trimming left V 10 bases short and J 3 bases short, with 16 bases between. The CDR3 is 13 residues long. The CDR3 loop is CATRVQKGYEQYF. DNA for the CDR3: TGTGCCACCAGGGTCCAGAAAGGCTACGAGCAGTACTTC.

V and J are TRBV15 and TRBJ2-7, with 8 bases lining up with TRBD2. CDR1 is LNHNV and CDR2 is YYDKDF in the germline V gene (reference sequence). CDR3 length: 15 amino acids. V lost 5 bases and J lost 0; bases outside the gene matches: 6. The CDR3 spells CATSAPTSASYEQYF. CDR3 bases: TGTGCCACCAGCGCACCGACTAGCGCCTCCTACGAGCAGTACTTC.

The V call is TRBV18, the J call TRBJ2-1; no clear D gene. V dropped 2 bases and J dropped 6 bases, with 11 bases sitting between them. Per germline, CDR1 KGHSH and CDR2 LQKENI. The CDR3 runs to 14 residues. CDR3 sequence (DNA): TGTGCCAGCTCACCAGACCACCTTAGCAATGAGCAGTTCTTC. Encoded protein: CASSPDHLSNEQFF.

DNA for the CDR3: TGCGCCAGCAGCCAACTGAGACCGGGCCCCACTTTCTACGAGCAGTACTTC. It yields the protein CASSQLRPGPTFYEQYF. This sequence joins TRBV4-1 and TRBJ2-5; unclear D gene. The J call may be faulty, since TRBJ2-7 better matches the DNA end. The CDR3 loop spans 17 amino acids. The germline CDR1 and CDR2 sequences are MGHRA and YSYEKL.

This clone was seen more than once but under ten times. Other DNA sequences in this specimen translate into the identical CDR3. This chain joins TRBV28 and TRBJ1-1; tentatively, D is TRBD1 (6 bases). The CDR3 totals 11 residues. Trimming took 4 bases from V and 8 from J, leaving 8 bases between them. Germline CDR1 reads MDHEN; CDR2 reads SYDVKM. CDR3: CASSSTGEAFF. The DNA of the CDR3 is TGTGCCAGCAGTTCGACAGGAGAAGCTTTCTTT. The whole variable domain, filled in from reference TRBV28 and TRBJ1-1, reads DVKVTQSSRYLVKRTGEKVFLECVQDMDHENMFWYRQDPGLGLRLIYFSYDVKMKEKGDIPEGYSVSREKKERFSLILESASTNQTSMYLCASSSTGEAFFGQGTRLTVV.

The V and J genes are TRBV6-1 and TRBJ2-2; weak D call: TRBD1 (6 bases). The CDR3 is 14 residues long. Trimming pared 6 bases from V and 1 base from J, leaving 9 bases between. The V gene's germline CDR1 is MNHNS and CDR2 SASEGT. CDR3 sequence reads: CASRDSQNTGELFF. As DNA, the CDR3 is TGTGCCAGCAGGGACAGCCAGAACACCGGGGAGCTGTTTTTT.

The rearrangement joins TRBV5-1 to TRBJ2-7; D is tentatively TRBD1 or TRBD2 (5 bases each). The germline CDR1 and CDR2 sequences are SGHRS and YFSETQ. The CDR3 consists of 18 residues. V was clipped by 0 bases and J by 1 base, with 20 bases between them. The CDR3 sequence: CASSLGGLRAWGSYEQYF. The CDR3 DNA reads TGCGCCAGCAGCTTGGGAGGACTCAGGGCGTGGGGTTCCTACGAGCAGTACTTC.

The chain carries TRBV9 and TRBJ2-7; D may match TRBD1 or TRBD2 (5 bases each). Per the germline V gene, CDR1 is SGDLS and CDR2 is YYNGEE. This CDR3 has 15 residues. Trimming took off 1 base at V and 2 bases at J, with 13 bases between the two ends. The CDR3 is CASSVHGEGAYEQYF. CDR3 nucleotide sequence: TGTGCCAGCAGCGTACACGGGGAAGGGGCCTACGAGCAGTACTTC. Variable domain in full (rest from reference TRBV9 and TRBJ2-7): DSGVTQTPKHLITATGQRVTLRCSPRSGDLSVYWYQQSLDQGLQFLIQYYNGEERAKGNILERFSAQQFPDLHSELNLSSLELGDSALYFCASSVHGEGAYEQYFGPGTRLTVT.

The V and J genes are TRBV11-2 and TRBJ2-3, with 7 bases fitting TRBD1. The ends lost 1 base at V and 0 bases at J; junction bases unmatched: 4. The germline gives CDR1 SGHAT, CDR2 FQNNGV. This CDR3 is 16 amino acids long. The chain's CDR3 is CASSLVPGQSTDTQYF. The DNA for the CDR3 is TGTGCCAGCAGCTTAGTGCCGGGACAGAGCACAGATACGCAGTATTTT.

The chain couples TRBV5-3 to TRBJ2-5, with D perhaps matching TRBD2 (6 bases). TRBV5-3 falls under the ORF class, with uncertain function. Trimming took 1 base from V and 2 from J, leaving 12 bases between them. The CDR3 is 15 amino acids. The CDR3 sequence: CARSLSPGAQETQYF. The CDR3 DNA reads as TGTGCCAGAAGCTTGTCCCCGGGAGCGCAAGAGACCCAGTACTTC.

This clone was seen only once. The rearrangement uses TRBV6-4 and TRBJ2-3; no definite D call. The germline gives CDR1 MRHNA, CDR2 SNTAGT. CDR3 length equals 14 residues. Trimming left V 5 bases short and J 4 bases short, with 13 bases between. CDR3 bases: TGTGCCAGCAGTAACGGACCGGACCCAGATACGCAGTATTTT. Protein: CASSNGPDPDTQYF.

V usage is TRBV14 and J usage is TRBJ2-7; the match to TRBD2 covers 7 bases. V dropped 3 bases and J dropped 0; count of bases not matched to a gene: 11. Germline assignment: CDR1 SGHDN and CDR2 FVKESK. CDR3 length equals 17 residues. The CDR3 DNA is TGTGCCAGCAGCCACGGAGGGCTAGCGGATTACTCCTACGAGCAGTACTTC. As protein: CASSHGGLADYSYEQYF.